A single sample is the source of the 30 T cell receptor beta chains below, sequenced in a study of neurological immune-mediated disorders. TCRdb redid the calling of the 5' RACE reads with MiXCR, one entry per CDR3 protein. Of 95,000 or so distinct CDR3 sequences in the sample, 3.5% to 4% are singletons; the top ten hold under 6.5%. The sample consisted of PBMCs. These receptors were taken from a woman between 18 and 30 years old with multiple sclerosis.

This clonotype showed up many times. CDR3 nucleotides: TGTGCCAGCAGCAATAGACCGAGCCCGCCCTATGGCTACACCTTC. Translated: CASSNRPSPPYGYTF. The rearrangement joins TRBV12-3 or TRBV12-4 to TRBJ1-2; D ambiguous. The CDR3 loop spans 15 amino acids. V gave up 6 bases and J gave up 4 bases, with 18 bases separating them.

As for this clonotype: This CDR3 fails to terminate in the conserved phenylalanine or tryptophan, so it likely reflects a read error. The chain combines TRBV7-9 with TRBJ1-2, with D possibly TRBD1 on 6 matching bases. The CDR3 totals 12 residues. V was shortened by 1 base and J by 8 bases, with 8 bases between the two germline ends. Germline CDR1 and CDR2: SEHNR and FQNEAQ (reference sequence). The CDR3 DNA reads TGTGCCAGCAGCTTAGACGGACAGGGCTACACCAAC. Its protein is CASSLDGQGYTN.

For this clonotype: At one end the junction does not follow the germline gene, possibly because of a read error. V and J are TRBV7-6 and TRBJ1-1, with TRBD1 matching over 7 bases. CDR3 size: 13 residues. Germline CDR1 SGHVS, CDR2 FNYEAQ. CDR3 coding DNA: TGTGCCAGCAGCCAGGGGGTGTGGACTGCAGCTTTCTTT. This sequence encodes CASSQGVWTAAFF.

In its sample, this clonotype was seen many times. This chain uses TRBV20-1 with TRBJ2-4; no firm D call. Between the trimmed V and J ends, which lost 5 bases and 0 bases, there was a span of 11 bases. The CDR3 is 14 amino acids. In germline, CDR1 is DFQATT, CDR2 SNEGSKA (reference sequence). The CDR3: CSAGPQLAKNIQYF. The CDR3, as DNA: TGCAGTGCTGGCCCTCAGCTAGCCAAAAACATTCAGTACTTC.

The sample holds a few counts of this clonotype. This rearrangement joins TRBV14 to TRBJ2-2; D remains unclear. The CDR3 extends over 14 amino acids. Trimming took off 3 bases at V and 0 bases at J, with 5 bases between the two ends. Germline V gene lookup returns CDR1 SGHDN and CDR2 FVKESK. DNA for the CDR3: TGTGCCAGCAGCCAGTTCGCGAACACCGGGGAGCTGTTTTTT. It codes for CASSQFANTGELFF.

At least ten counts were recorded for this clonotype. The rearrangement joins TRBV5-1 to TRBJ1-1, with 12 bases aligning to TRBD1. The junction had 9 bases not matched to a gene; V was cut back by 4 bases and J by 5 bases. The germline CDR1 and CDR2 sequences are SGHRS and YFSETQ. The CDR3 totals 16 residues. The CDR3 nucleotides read TGCGCCAGCAGCGGGGGACAGGGGGCAGGGAGGACTGAAGCTTTCTTT. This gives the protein CASSGGQGAGRTEAFF.

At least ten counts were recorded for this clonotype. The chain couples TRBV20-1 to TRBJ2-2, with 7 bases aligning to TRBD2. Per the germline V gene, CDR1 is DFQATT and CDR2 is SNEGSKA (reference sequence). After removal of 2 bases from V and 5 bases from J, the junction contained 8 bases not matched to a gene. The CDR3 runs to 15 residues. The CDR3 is CSARPGLPQTGELFF. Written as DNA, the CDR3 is TGCAGTGCTAGACCGGGACTACCGCAGACCGGGGAGCTGTTTTTT.

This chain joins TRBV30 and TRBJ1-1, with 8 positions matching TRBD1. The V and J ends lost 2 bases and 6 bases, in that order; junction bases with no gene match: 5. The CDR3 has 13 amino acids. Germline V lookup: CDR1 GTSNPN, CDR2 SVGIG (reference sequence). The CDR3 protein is CAWSTGGNPEAFF. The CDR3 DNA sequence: TGTGCCTGGAGTACAGGGGGGAATCCTGAAGCTTTCTTT.

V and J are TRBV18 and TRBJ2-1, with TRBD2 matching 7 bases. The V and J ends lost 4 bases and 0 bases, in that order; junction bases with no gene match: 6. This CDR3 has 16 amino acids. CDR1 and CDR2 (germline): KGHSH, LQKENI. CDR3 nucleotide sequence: TGTGCCAGCTCACAAACTAGCGCCAGCTCCTACAATGAGCAGTTCTTC. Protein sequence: CASSQTSASSYNEQFF.

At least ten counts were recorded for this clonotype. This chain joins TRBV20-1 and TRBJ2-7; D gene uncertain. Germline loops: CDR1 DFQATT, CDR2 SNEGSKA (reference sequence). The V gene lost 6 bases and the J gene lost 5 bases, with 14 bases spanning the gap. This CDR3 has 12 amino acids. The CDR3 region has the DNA TGCAGTGCCGCAGCCCAAGGCCACGAGCAGTACTTC. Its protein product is CSAAAQGHEQYF.

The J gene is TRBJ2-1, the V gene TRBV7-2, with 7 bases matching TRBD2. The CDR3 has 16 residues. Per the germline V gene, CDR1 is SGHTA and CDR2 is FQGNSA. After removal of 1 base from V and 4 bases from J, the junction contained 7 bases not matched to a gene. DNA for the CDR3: TGTGCCAGCAGCTTAGTTTCTAGCGGCCAATACAATGAGCAGTTCTTC. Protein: CASSLVSSGQYNEQFF. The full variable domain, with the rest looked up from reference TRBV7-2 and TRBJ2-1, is GAGVSQSPSNKVTEKGKDVELRCDPISGHTALYWYRQSLGQGLEFLIYFQGNSAPDKSGLPSDRFSAERTGGSVSTLTIQRTQQEDSAVYLCASSLVSSGQYNEQFFGPGTRLTVL.

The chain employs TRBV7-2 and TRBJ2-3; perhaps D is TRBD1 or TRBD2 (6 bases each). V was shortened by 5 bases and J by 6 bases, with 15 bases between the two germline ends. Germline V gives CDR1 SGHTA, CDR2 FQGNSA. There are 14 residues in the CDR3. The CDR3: CASSSWGAADTQYF. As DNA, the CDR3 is TGTGCCAGCAGCAGCTGGGGGGCGGCGGATACGCAGTATTTT.

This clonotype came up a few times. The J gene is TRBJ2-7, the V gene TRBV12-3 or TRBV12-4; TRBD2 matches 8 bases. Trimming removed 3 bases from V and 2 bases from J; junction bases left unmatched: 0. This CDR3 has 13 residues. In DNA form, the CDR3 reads TGTGCCAGCAGTTTGACTAGCGCCTACGAGCAGTACTTC. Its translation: CASSLTSAYEQYF.

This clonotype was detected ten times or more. The CDR3 DNA sequence: TGCAGTGCTAGAAGCCTAGCGGGGTTGGGTGAGCAGTTCTTC. Its protein is CSARSLAGLGEQFF. The chain carries TRBV20-1 and TRBJ2-1; 9 nucleotides match TRBD2. This CDR3 has 14 amino acids. The germline CDR1 and CDR2 sequences are DFQATT and SNEGSKA (reference sequence). With V trimmed by 2 bases and J by 9 bases, 8 bases remained unmatched.

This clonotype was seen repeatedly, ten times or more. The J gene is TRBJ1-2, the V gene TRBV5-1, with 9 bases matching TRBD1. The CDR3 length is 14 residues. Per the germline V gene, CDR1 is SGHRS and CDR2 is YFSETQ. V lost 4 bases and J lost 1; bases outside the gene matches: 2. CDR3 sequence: CASSRTGDNYGYTF. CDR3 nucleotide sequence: TGCGCCAGCAGCCGGACAGGGGATAACTATGGCTACACCTTC.

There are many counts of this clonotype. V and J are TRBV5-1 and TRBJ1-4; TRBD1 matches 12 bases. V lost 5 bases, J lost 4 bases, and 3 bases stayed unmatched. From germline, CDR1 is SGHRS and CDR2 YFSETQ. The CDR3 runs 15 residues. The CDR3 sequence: CASRGQGANNEKLFF. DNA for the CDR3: TGCGCCAGCAGGGGACAGGGGGCTAATAATGAAAAACTGTTTTTT.

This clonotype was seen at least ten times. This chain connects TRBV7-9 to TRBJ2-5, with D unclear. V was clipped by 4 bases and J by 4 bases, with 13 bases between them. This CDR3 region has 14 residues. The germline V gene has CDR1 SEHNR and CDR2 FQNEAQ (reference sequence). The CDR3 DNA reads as TGTGCCAGCAGCTCAAGGAACTGGGGAGAGACCCAGTACTTC. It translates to CASSSRNWGETQYF.

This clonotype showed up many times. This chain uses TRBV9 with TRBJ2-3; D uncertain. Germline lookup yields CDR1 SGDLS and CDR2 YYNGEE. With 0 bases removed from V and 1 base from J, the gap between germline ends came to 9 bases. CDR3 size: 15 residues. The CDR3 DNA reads TGTGCCAGCAGCGTAGATTGGGCCCGCACAGATACGCAGTATTTT. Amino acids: CASSVDWARTDTQYF. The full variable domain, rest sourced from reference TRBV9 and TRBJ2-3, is DSGVTQTPKHLITATGQRVTLRCSPRSGDLSVYWYQQSLDQGLQFLIQYYNGEERAKGNILERFSAQQFPDLHSELNLSSLELGDSALYFCASSVDWARTDTQYFGPGTRLTVL.

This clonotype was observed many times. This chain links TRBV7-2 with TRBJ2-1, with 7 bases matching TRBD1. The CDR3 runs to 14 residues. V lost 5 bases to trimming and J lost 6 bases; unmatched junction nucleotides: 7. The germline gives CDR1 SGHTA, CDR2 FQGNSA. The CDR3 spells CASSVLTGSNEQFF. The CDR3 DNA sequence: TGTGCCAGCAGCGTACTGACAGGGAGCAATGAGCAGTTCTTC.

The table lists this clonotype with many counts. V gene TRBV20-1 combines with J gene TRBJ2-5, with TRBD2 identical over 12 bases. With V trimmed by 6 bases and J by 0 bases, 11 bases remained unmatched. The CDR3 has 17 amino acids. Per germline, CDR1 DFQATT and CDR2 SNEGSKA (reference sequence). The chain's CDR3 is CSAMTSGGDMYQETQYF. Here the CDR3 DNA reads TGCAGTGCAATGACTAGCGGGGGAGATATGTACCAAGAGACCCAGTACTTC.

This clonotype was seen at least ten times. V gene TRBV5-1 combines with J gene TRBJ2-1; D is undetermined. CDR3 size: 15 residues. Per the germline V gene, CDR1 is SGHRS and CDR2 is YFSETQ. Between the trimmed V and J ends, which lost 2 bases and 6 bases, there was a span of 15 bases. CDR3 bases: TGCGCCAGCAGCTTTGATTTGGGCCAGGTCAATGAGCAGTTCTTC. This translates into CASSFDLGQVNEQFF.

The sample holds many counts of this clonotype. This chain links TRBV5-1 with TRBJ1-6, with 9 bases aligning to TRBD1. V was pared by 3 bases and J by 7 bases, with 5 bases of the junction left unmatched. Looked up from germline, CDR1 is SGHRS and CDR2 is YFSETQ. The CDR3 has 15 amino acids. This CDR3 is CASSWEGQGNSPLHF. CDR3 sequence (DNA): TGCGCCAGCAGCTGGGAAGGACAGGGGAATTCACCCCTCCACTTT.

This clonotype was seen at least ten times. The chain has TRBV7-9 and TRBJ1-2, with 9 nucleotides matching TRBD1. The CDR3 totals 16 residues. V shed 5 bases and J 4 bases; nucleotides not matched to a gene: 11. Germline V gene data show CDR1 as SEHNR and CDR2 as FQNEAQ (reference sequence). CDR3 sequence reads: CASSALQGAVSYGYTF. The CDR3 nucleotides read TGTGCCAGCAGCGCTCTACAGGGGGCCGTCTCCTATGGCTACACCTTC.

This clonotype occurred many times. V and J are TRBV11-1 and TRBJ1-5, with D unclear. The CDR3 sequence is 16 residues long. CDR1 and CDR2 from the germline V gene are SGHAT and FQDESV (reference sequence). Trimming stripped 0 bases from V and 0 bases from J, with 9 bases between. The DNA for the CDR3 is TGTGCCAGCAGCTTAGCGGTCATCTATAGCAATCAGCCCCAGCATTTT. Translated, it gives CASSLAVIYSNQPQHF.

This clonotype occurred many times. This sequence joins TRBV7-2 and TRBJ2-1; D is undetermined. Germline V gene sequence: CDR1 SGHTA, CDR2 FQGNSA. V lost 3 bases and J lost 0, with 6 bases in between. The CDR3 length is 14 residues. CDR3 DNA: TGTGCCAGCAGCTTGCGGAGCTCCTACAATGAGCAGTTCTTC. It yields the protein CASSLRSSYNEQFF. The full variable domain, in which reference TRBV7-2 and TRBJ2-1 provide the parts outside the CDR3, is GAGVSQSPSNKVTEKGKDVELRCDPISGHTALYWYRQSLGQGLEFLIYFQGNSAPDKSGLPSDRFSAERTGGSVSTLTIQRTQQEDSAVYLCASSLRSSYNEQFFGPGTRLTVL.

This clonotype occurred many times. CDR3 DNA: TGCAGTGCTTCAGGGGGGTATGAGCAGTTCTTC. It translates to CSASGGYEQFF. This sequence joins TRBV20-1 and TRBJ2-1, with D possibly being TRBD1 (7 bases). Trimming cost V 5 bases and J 8 bases, with 10 bases left between them. The CDR3 runs 11 residues. Germline-derived CDR1 and CDR2 are DFQATT and SNEGSKA (reference sequence).

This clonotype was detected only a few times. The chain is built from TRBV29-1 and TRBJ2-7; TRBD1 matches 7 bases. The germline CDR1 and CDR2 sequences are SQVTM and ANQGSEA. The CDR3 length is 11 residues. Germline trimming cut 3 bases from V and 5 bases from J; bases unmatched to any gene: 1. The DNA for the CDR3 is TGCAGCGTTGATGACAGGGACGAGCAGTACTTC. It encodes CSVDDRDEQYF.

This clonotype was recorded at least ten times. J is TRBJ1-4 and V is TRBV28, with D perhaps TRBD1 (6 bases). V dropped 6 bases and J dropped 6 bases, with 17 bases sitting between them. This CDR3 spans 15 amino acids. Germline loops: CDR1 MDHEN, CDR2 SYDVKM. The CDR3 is CASSPGSSGDEKLFF. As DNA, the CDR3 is TGTGCCAGCAGCCCCGGGTCGTCAGGGGATGAAAAACTGTTTTTT.

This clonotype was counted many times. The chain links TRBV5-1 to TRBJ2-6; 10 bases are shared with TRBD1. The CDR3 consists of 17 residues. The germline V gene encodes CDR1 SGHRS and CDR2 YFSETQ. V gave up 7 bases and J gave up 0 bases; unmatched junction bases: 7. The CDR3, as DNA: TGCGCCAGCCGAAGGGACAGGGGAATCTCTGGGGCCAACGTCCTGACTTTC. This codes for CASRRDRGISGANVLTF.

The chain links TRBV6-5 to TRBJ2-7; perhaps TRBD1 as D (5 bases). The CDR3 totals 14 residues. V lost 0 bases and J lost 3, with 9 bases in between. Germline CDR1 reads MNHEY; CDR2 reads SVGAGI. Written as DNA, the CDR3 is TGTGCCAGCAGTTACTCTGCAGGGATCTACGAGCAGTACTTC. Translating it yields CASSYSAGIYEQYF.